The clone carrying this TCR beta chain was seen more than once but under ten times. One junction end does not reproduce the germline sequence, and a read error may be involved. These data belong to a study of regulatory T cells in long-lasting Graves disease. This CDR3 contains 14 residues. Germline loops: CDR1 MNHNS, CDR2 SASEGT. Time point reported: newly diagnosed GD, antithyroid drugs for less than 3 months. The TCR library was made from RNA extracted from PBMCs. TCR beta libraries were built with iRepertoire HTBI primers and Arm-PCR of CDR3 regions. One entry per CDR3 protein results from TCRdb running MiXCR on the multiplex PCR reads. The sample consists of approximately 540,000 distinct CDR3 sequences, about 12% of them appearing once. The sample was also linked to a second study, of T cells in Graves' hyperthyroidism and ophthalmopathy. From that second work: The TCR CDR3 was amplified in a first-round RT-PCR using the HTBI primer set.

This specimen was peripheral blood mononuclear cells (PBMCs), taken at new diagnosis, from a patient treated with antithyroid drugs. This chain uses TRBV6-1 with TRBJ1-5, with D possibly TRBD1 on 6 matching bases. The sequence derives from a woman aged 25 to 39 with Graves disease. This chain's CDR3 is CATTVHRENRPQHF. CDR3 sequence (DNA): TGTGCCACTACCGTTCACAGGGAAAATCGGCCCCAGCATTTT.